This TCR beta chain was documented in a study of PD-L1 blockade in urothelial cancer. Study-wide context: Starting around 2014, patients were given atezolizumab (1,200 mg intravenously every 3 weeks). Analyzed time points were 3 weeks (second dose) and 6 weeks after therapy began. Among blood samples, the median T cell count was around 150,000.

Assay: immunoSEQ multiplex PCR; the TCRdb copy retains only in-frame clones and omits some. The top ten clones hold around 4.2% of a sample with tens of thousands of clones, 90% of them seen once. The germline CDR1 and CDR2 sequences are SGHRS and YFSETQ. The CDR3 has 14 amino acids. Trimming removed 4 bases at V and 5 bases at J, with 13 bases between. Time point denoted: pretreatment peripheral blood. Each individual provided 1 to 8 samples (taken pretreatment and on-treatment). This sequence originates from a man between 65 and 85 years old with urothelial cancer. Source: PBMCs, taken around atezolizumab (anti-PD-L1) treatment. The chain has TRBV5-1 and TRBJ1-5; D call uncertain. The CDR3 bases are TGCGCCAGCAGCCCCTGGGCCGGGGATCAGCCCCAGCATTTT. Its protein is CASSPWAGDQPQHF. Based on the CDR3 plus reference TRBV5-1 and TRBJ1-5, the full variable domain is KAGVTQTPRYLIKTRGQQVTLSCSPISGHRSVSWYQQTPGQGLQFLFEYFSETQRNKGNFPGRFSGRQFSNSRSEMNVSTLELGDSALYLCASSPWAGDQPQHFGDGTRLSIL.